This T cell receptor beta chain was captured in a study of cytomegalovirus exposure and HLA in healthy donors. Germline lookup yields CDR1 SQVTM and CDR2 ANQGSEA. The CDR3 sequence is 14 residues long. V lost 6 bases and J lost 10; bases outside the gene matches: 14. Assay used: immunoSEQ multiplex PCR; TCRdb lists only in-frame clones, some missing. The data show some 140,000 clones, 84% seen once. The chain combines TRBV29-1 with TRBJ2-1; 8 positions agree with TRBD2. The sequence was obtained from a woman in her thirties in good health and CMV-seronegative. Input material: PBMCs. The CDR3 nucleotides read TGCAGCGTATCGGGGGGGCGAAAGTCGTGGGAGCAGTTCTTC. It specifies CSVSGGRKSWEQFF.